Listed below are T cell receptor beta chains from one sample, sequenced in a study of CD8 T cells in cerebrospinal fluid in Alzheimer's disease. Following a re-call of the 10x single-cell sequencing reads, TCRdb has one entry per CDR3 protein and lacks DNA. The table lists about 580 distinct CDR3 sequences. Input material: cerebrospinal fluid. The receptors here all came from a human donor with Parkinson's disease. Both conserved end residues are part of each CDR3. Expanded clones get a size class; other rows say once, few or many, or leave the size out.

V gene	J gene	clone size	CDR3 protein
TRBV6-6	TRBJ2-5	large	CASSYRRRGLETQYF
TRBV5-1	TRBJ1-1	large	CASSPREGANTEAFF
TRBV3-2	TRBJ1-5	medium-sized	CASSQEPEKGNQPQHF
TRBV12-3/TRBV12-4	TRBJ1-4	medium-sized	CASSLGTGRPSNEKLFF
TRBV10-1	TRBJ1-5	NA	CASSDDQPQHF
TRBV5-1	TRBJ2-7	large	CASSPGQGGTDEQYF
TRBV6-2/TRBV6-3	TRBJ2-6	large	CASSLTASGANVLTF
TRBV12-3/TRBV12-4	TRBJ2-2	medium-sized	CASSLFVIAGNTGELFF
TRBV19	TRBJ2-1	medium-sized	CASSRTSGSLDEQFF
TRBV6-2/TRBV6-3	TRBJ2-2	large	CASSWTGNTGELFF
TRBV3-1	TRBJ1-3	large	CASSLPSDGLRRNTIYF
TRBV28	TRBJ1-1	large	CASRILTTGHTEAFF
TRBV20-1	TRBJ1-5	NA	CSAYAGESNQPQHF
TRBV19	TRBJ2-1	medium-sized	CASTPGLATYNEQFF
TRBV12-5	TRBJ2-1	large	CASGLPQGAYKESNEQFF
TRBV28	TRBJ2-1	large	CASSSPGQGTLLSYNEQFF
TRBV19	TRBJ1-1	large	CASRDLGTGRMNTEAFF
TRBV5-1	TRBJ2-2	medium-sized	CASTVGGGNTGELFF
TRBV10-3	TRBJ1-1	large	CAISYRGEGTEAFF
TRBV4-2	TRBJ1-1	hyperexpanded	CASSAGGNTEAFF